The clone carrying this T cell receptor (beta chain) came up a few times. This CDR3 contains 13 residues. The V end lost 0 bases, the J end lost 5 bases, and 8 bases lay between the germline ends. The germline gives CDR1 SEHNR, CDR2 FQNEAQ (reference sequence). These data originate in a study of patients and donors after allogeneic stem cell transplantation. One entry per CDR3 protein results from TCRdb running MiXCR on the RT-PCR reads. The sample gives 900,000 to 1,000,000 distinct CDR3 sequences, approximately 18% of which show up once; roughly 6.4% is in the top ten. The receptor was derived from a human donor who was either an allogeneic HSCT recipient or a stem cell or donor lymphocyte infusion donor (not recorded which). It is not recorded whose cells these are; they may come from a transplant donor. The rearrangement joins TRBV7-9 to TRBJ2-7; D may be TRBD2 (5 bases). Specimen: blood, either unsorted or a sorted T cell fraction (not recorded which). The CDR3 coding sequence is TGTGCCAGCAGCTTAGCGGGAGCCAACGAGCAGTACTTC. This gives the protein CASSLAGANEQYF.